The present T cell receptor beta chain was sequenced within a study of monozygotic twins with inflammatory bowel disease. After re-calling the 5' RACE reads, TCRdb lists one entry per CDR3 protein, DNA absent. The record lists approximately 400,000 distinct CDR3 sequences, of which the ten most abundant hold about 2.3%. Germline values: CDR1 SGDLS, CDR2 YYNGEE. The CDR3 totals 15 residues. Source material: blood. This chain joins TRBV9 and TRBJ2-1; TCRdb's D call of TRBD2 is untestable without DNA. The sequence came from a human donor with ulcerative colitis or Crohn's disease, or a healthy co-twin of an affected twin (not recorded which). The CDR3 here is CASSVVDSGSDEQFF.